One and the same sample provided the 26 T cell receptor beta chains below, sequenced in a study of OX40 agonist ivuxolimab in advanced cancers. TCRdb's table, derived via immunoSEQ multiplex PCR, lists solely in-frame clones and lacks some. The sample yields some 68,000 clones, about 88% seen once. Sequences were derived from CD4+ or CD8+ T cells sorted from blood, sampled in a trial of the OX40 agonist ivuxolimab. The receptors stem from an adult with an advanced solid tumor such as melanoma, head and neck, liver or kidney cancer.

The rearrangement uses TRBV6-4 and TRBJ2-2; D tentatively fits TRBD1 or TRBD2 (5 bases each). The CDR3 sequence is 16 residues long. With 6 bases removed from V and 5 bases from J, the gap between germline ends came to 19 bases. Germline-derived CDR1 and CDR2 are MRHNA and SNTAGT. CDR3 DNA sequence: TGTGCCAGCAGCCCCTTTGGGGGAGTACTGACCGGGGAGCTGTTTTTT. Protein product: CASSPFGGVLTGELFF.

The table lists this clone with a few counts. V and J are TRBV30 and TRBJ2-1; 8 positions match TRBD2. This CDR3 spans 15 amino acids. After removal of 7 bases from V and 8 bases from J, the junction contained 16 bases not matched to a gene. The V gene's germline CDR1 is GTSNPN and CDR2 SVGIG (reference sequence). CDR3 DNA: TGTGCCTCCTCCCAGGGGCAAGCGGGAGTCGATGAGCAGTTCTTC. Amino acid sequence: CASSQGQAGVDEQFF.

The CDR3 is CASSLRRSETQYF. Here the CDR3 DNA reads TGTGCCAGCAGCTTAAGGCGCTCGGAGACCCAGTACTTC. The chain joins TRBV7-3 to TRBJ2-5; D ambiguous. The CDR3 has 13 residues. Germline CDR1 reads SGHTA; CDR2 reads FQGTGA. V was clipped by 1 base and J by 5 bases, with 8 bases between them.

The chain is built from TRBV19 and TRBJ2-7; D is unclear. The CDR3 consists of 16 residues. In germline, CDR1 is LNHDA, CDR2 SQIVND (reference sequence). The V and J ends lost 3 bases and 4 bases respectively, with 19 bases between them. The CDR3 is CASSMGTARDDYEQYF. In DNA form, the CDR3 reads TGTGCCAGTAGTATGGGTACCGCACGTGACGATTACGAGCAGTACTTC.

The chain combines TRBV28 with TRBJ2-3, with D uncertain. This CDR3 has 13 residues. Trimming took 3 bases from V and 3 from J, leaving 7 bases between them. CDR1 is MDHEN and CDR2 is SYDVKM in the germline V gene. The CDR3 loop reads CASSLRQTDTQYF. Written as DNA, the CDR3 is TGTGCCAGCAGTTTGAGGCAAACAGATACGCAGTATTTT.

This sequence joins TRBV9 and TRBJ1-1; 7 bases fit TRBD1. The CDR3 is made up of 16 amino acids. V lost 1 base to trimming and J lost 2 bases; unmatched junction nucleotides: 8. CDR1 is SGDLS, CDR2 YYNGEE, per germline. CDR3 sequence: CASSVRAGGGNTEAFF. The DNA of the CDR3 is TGTGCCAGCAGCGTAAGGGCAGGGGGAGGTAACACTGAAGCTTTCTTT.

This sequence joins TRBV7-2 and TRBJ1-4, with a weak D call TRBD1 (5 bases). Per the germline V gene, CDR1 is SGHTA and CDR2 is FQGNSA. The CDR3 has 14 amino acids. Trimming took off 1 base at V and 8 bases at J, with 11 bases between the two ends. The CDR3 nucleotides read TGTGCCAGCAGCTTAGACCAGGGTAGGGAAAAACTGTTTTTT. It specifies CASSLDQGREKLFF.

V gene TRBV25-1 combines with J gene TRBJ1-1; D ambiguous. This CDR3 comprises 16 residues. CDR1 is MGHDK and CDR2 is SYGVNS in the germline V gene. Trimming cost V 5 bases and J 1 base, with 17 bases left between them. Here the CDR3 DNA reads TGTGCCAGCAGTAGAATCAACGATCCGAGGAACACTGAAGCTTTCTTT. This gives the protein CASSRINDPRNTEAFF.

The chain is built from TRBV7-2 and TRBJ2-6, with D hard to call. Germline assignment: CDR1 SGHTA and CDR2 FQGNSA. This CDR3 is 17 amino acids long. The ends were cut back, 5 bases at V and 0 bases at J, with 14 bases in the middle. The CDR3 DNA sequence: TGTGCCAGCAGCCCTCCGACCTGGATCTCTGGGGCCAACGTCCTGACTTTC. Encoded protein: CASSPPTWISGANVLTF.

This chain uses TRBV11-1 with TRBJ2-1; 8 bases fit TRBD2. Germline V gene data show CDR1 as SGHAT and CDR2 as FQDESV (reference sequence). The CDR3 contains 14 residues. Germline trimming cut 5 bases from V and 9 bases from J; bases unmatched to any gene: 9. Written as DNA, the CDR3 is TGTGCCAGCAGCCCAAAGCGGGAGAGGAGTGAGCAGTTCTTC. Protein sequence: CASSPKRERSEQFF.

V usage is TRBV7-2 and J usage is TRBJ2-7, with D unclear. Trimming cost V 0 bases and J 0 bases, with 12 bases left between them. This CDR3 has 16 residues. Germline loops: CDR1 SGHTA, CDR2 FQGNSA. CDR3 in DNA: TGTGCCAGCAGCTTAGCCCCCGGCAGAAGCTCCTACGAGCAGTACTTC. Translating gives CASSLAPGRSSYEQYF.

The rearrangement joins TRBV5-1 to TRBJ2-7; a possible D gene is TRBD1 (5 bases). The CDR3 has 15 amino acids. The germline V gene encodes CDR1 SGHRS and CDR2 YFSETQ. Trimming took off 4 bases at V and 0 bases at J, with 14 bases between the two ends. The CDR3 bases are TGCGCCAGCAGCCCGGACGACAGCCACTCCTACGAGCAGTACTTC. It translates to CASSPDDSHSYEQYF.

This sequence joins TRBV29-1 and TRBJ1-3; no reliable D call. Trimming left V 0 bases short and J 4 bases short, with 13 bases between. The CDR3 is 15 residues long. Germline CDR1 SQVTM, CDR2 ANQGSEA. In DNA form, the CDR3 reads TGCAGCGTTGAAGATCGTAGGTCGGGCGGAAACACCATATATTTT. Translated: CSVEDRRSGGNTIYF.

The chain links TRBV4-3 to TRBJ2-7; D might be TRBD1 (5 bases). Germline V gene data show CDR1 as LGHNA and CDR2 as YSLEER. Trimming pared 3 bases from V and 0 bases from J, leaving 12 bases between. This CDR3 contains 15 residues. The CDR3 DNA reads as TGCGCCAGCAGCCAGACCAGGGTCAGCTCCTACGAGCAGTACTTC. Protein: CASSQTRVSSYEQYF.

This clone showed up just once. V and J are TRBV18 and TRBJ2-7, with TRBD2 identical over 9 bases. V lost 2 bases and J lost 3; bases outside the gene matches: 5. The CDR3 loop spans 15 amino acids. The germline CDR1 and CDR2 sequences are KGHSH and LQKENI. In nucleotides, the CDR3 is TGTGCCAGCTCACCAAGGACTAGCGTTTACTACGAGCAGTACTTC. Its translation: CASSPRTSVYYEQYF.

V and J are TRBV5-1 and TRBJ2-1; 16 bases match TRBD2. The CDR3 sequence is 18 residues long. Losses at the gene ends were 3 bases for V and 4 bases for J; bases not matched to a gene: 7. The V gene's germline CDR1 is SGHRS and CDR2 YFSETQ. The DNA for the CDR3 is TGCGCCAGCAGCTCGGGACTAGCGGGAGGGCCGGAGTACAATGAGCAGTTCTTC. Encoded protein: CASSSGLAGGPEYNEQFF.

V usage is TRBV28 and J usage is TRBJ2-7; a weak D match, TRBD2 (5 bases). This CDR3 contains 14 residues. Trimming took 5 bases from V and 2 from J, leaving 13 bases between them. CDR1 is MDHEN, CDR2 SYDVKM, per germline. The CDR3, as DNA: TGTGCCAGCAGTGTCCACAGAGGGACCTACGAGCAGTACTTC. Translated: CASSVHRGTYEQYF.

V and J are TRBV28 and TRBJ1-2; the D gene is possibly TRBD1 (5 bases). CDR1 is MDHEN, CDR2 SYDVKM, per germline. CDR3 length: 12 residues. CDR3 amino acids: CAARGREEGYTF. The CDR3 DNA sequence: TGTGCAGCACGGGGGAGGGAGGAAGGCTACACCTTC.

CDR3 nucleotides: TGTGCCAGTAGTCCGCGGACTAGCGGGCACAATGAGCAGTTCTTC. The encoded protein is CASSPRTSGHNEQFF. The J gene is TRBJ2-1, the V gene TRBV19, with 11 bases identical to TRBD2. The CDR3 loop spans 15 amino acids. The germline CDR1 and CDR2 sequences are LNHDA and SQIVND (reference sequence). The V gene end was trimmed by 5 bases and the J gene end by 5 bases; junction bases not matched to a gene: 5.

This clone has just one count. The chain employs TRBV7-2 and TRBJ1-5; D unclear. CDR3 size: 13 residues. Germline CDR1 SGHTA, CDR2 FQGNSA. V was shortened by 1 base and J by 5 bases, with 6 bases between the two germline ends. In DNA, the CDR3 is TGTGCCAGCAGCTTAGGGGGTTATCAGCCCCAGCATTTT. This codes for CASSLGGYQPQHF.

The V call is TRBV6-6, the J call TRBJ1-5; the D is unclear. CDR3 length: 13 amino acids. Germline V gene lookup returns CDR1 MNHNY and CDR2 SVGAGI (reference sequence). V was shortened by 6 bases and J by 1 base, with 7 bases between the two germline ends. The CDR3 reads CASSPRSNQPQHF. Written as DNA, the CDR3 is TGTGCCAGCAGCCCCCGGAGCAATCAGCCCCAGCATTTT.

The chain carries TRBV14 and TRBJ2-3, with 11 bases identical to TRBD2. This CDR3 is built from 14 residues. From germline, CDR1 is SGHDN and CDR2 FVKESK. The V gene end was trimmed by 5 bases and the J gene end by 5 bases; junction bases not matched to a gene: 3. Written as DNA, the CDR3 is TGTGCCAGCAGCATAGCGGGAGGGAGAGATACGCAGTATTTT. Residues: CASSIAGGRDTQYF.

The V gene is TRBV6-1, the J gene TRBJ1-3; D is unresolved. V was shortened by 8 bases and J by 9 bases, with 14 bases between the two germline ends. CDR3 size: 12 residues. The germline V gene encodes CDR1 MNHNS and CDR2 SASEGT. CDR3 coding DNA: TGTGCCAGCTTCCAGTCCGTGGGCACCATATATTTT. It encodes CASFQSVGTIYF.

The V and J genes are TRBV10-3 and TRBJ2-2; 8 nucleotides line up with TRBD1. V gave up 6 bases and J gave up 7 bases; unmatched junction bases: 7. Germline CDR1 and CDR2: ENHRY and SYGVKD. This CDR3 has 14 residues. The chain's CDR3 is CAIRGDRYNGELFF. For the CDR3, the DNA is TGTGCCATCAGGGGGGACAGGTATAACGGGGAGCTGTTTTTT.

This clone was seen just once. DNA for the CDR3: TGTGCCAGCAGTGCCCAAACTTCAAACTATGGCTACACCTTC. Protein sequence: CASSAQTSNYGYTF. The chain couples TRBV2 to TRBJ1-2; D call uncertain. CDR3 length: 14 amino acids. Trimming removed 4 bases at V and 2 bases at J, with 11 bases between. CDR1 SNHLY and CDR2 FYNNEI come from the germline V gene.

V and J are TRBV7-8 and TRBJ2-5; D possibly matches TRBD1 or TRBD2 (5 bases each). The germline V gene encodes CDR1 SGHVS and CDR2 FQNEAQ. CDR3 length equals 13 residues. Deletions cut 1 base from V and 7 bases from J, with 10 bases between. CDR3 nucleotide sequence: TGTGCCAGCAGCTTAGACCGGGGACGGACCCAGTACTTC. This codes for CASSLDRGRTQYF.